This is a list of T cell receptor beta chains from one sample in a study of T cell responses to AZD1222 COVID-19 vaccine. The table came from immunoSEQ multiplex PCR; TCRdb's copy has only in-frame clones and leaves some out. The sample contains about 93,000 clones, approximately 86% of which appear only once. This specimen was peripheral blood, taken on day 0 of AZD1222 vaccination. These receptors all come from an adult in good health. The conserved cysteine and the conserved F or W are not part of the CDR3 here. Each record gives: J gene, V gene, CDR3 protein.

TRBJ1-2 TRBV7-2 ASSLAWGYT
TRBJ2-3 TRBV4-1 ASSQDSDGGFADTQY
TRBJ1-5 TRBV2 ASSVLGPQH
TRBJ1-5 TRBV7-2 ASSKTGQAIQPQH
TRBJ2-7 TRBV7-8 ASSLPGGRYEQY
TRBJ2-7 TRBV12-3/TRBV12-4 ASSSLYEQY
TRBJ2-2 TRBV2 ASSFGTSGRDSTGELF
TRBJ2-5 TRBV19 ASSIQEQETQY
TRBJ1-6 TRBV6-6 ASSYSEFRSPLH
TRBJ2-2 TRBV7-8 ASSSDRRPSTGELF
TRBJ1-6 TRBV4-2 ASSQRETVHDSPLH
TRBJ2-7 TRBV19 ASSMAAHEQY
TRBJ1-1 TRBV27 ASSLRLGDTEAF
TRBJ2-5 TRBV19 ASSRVGARQETQY
TRBJ1-2 TRBV19 ASSTPALGYT
TRBJ2-1 TRBV6-1 ASSVMQGFPYNEQF
TRBJ2-1 TRBV6-6 ASSWGGSTGEQF
TRBJ1-1 TRBV18 ASSPRAGDTEAF
TRBJ2-7 TRBV18 ASSSGRDYEQY
TRBJ2-5 TRBV7-9 ASTLSGGVETQY
TRBJ2-1 TRBV7-2 ASSLDFAASGNNEQF
TRBJ1-1 TRBV3-1/TRBV3-2 ASSQDGGSAGEAF
TRBJ2-5 TRBV7-9 ASSSGLFGTQY
TRBJ2-1 TRBV6-5 ASSYSIAGAYEQF
TRBJ1-2 TRBV24-1 ATSEDRQTGYT
TRBJ1-1 TRBV19 ASRSQGSTEAF
TRBJ2-7 TRBV7-9 ASSFLDPSTYEQY
TRBJ1-5 TRBV7-9 ASSLGEGSNQPQH
TRBJ2-3 TRBV7-8 ASSLGRRRGSDTQY
TRBJ1-3 TRBV5-6 ASSPTGPGNTIY
TRBJ1-5 TRBV19 ASSMMIQSNQPQH